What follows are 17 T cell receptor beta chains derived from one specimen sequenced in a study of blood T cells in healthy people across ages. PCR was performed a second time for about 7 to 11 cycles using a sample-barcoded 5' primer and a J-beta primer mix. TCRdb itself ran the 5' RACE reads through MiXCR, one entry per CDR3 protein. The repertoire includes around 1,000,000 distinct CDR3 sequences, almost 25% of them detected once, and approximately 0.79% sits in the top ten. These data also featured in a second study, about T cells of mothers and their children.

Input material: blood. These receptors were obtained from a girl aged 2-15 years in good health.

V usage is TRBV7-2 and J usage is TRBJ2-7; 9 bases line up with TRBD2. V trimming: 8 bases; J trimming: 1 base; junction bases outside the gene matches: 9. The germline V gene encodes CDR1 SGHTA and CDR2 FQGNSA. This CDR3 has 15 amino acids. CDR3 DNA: TGTGCCAGCGGCGAGGGACTAGCTGGGTCCTACGAGCAGTACTTC. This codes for CASGEGLAGSYEQYF. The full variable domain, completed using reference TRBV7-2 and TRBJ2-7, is GAGVSQSPSNKVTEKGKDVELRCDPISGHTALYWYRQSLGQGLEFLIYFQGNSAPDKSGLPSDRFSAERTGGSVSTLTIQRTQQEDSAVYLCASGEGLAGSYEQYFGPGTRLTVT.

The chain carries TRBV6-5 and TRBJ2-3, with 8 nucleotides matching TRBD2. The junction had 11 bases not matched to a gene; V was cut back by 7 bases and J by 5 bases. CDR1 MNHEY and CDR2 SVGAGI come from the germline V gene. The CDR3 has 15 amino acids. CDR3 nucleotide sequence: TGTGCCAGCACAGTACGGGGGGGCCTCGGAGATACGCAGTATTTT. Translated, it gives CASTVRGGLGDTQYF.

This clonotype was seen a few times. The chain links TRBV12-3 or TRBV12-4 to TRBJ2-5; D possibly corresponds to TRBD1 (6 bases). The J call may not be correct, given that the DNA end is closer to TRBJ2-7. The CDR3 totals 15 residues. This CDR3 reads CASRGPNGQSYEQYF. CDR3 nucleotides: TGTGCCAGCAGGGGACCTAATGGACAGAGCTACGAGCAGTACTTC.

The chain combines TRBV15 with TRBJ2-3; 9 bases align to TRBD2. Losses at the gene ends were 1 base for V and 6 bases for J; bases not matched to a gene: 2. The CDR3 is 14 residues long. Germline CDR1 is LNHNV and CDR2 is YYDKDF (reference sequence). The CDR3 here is CATSRGRGGDTQYF. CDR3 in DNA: TGTGCCACCAGCAGAGGGCGGGGGGGGGATACGCAGTATTTT.

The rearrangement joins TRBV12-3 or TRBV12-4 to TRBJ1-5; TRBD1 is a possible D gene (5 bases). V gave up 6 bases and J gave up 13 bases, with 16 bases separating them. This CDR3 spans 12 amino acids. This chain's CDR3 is CASSLGRHHQHF. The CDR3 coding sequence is TGTGCCAGCAGCCTGGGACGGCACCATCAGCATTTT.

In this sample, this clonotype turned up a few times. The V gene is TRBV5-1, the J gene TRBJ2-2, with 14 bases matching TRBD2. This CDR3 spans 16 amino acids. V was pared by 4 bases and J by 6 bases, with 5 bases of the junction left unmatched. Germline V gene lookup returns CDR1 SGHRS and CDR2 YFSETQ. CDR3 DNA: TGCGCCAGCAGCCTACCGGGACTAGCGGGAGCCGGGGAGCTGTTTTTT. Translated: CASSLPGLAGAGELFF.

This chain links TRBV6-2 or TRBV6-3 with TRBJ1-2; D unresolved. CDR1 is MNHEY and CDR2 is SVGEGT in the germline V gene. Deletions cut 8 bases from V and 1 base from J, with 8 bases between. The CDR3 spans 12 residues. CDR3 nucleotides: TGTGCCAGCGCGTTCGGTAACTATGGCTACACCTTC. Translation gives CASAFGNYGYTF.

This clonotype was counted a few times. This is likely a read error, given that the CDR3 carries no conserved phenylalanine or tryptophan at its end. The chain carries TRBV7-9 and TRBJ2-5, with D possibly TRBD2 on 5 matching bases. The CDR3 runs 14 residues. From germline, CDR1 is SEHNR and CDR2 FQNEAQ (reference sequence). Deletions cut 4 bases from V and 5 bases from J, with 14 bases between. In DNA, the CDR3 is TGTGCCAGCAGCTACGGAGCGGAGTATGAGACCCAGTACCTC. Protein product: CASSYGAEYETQYL.

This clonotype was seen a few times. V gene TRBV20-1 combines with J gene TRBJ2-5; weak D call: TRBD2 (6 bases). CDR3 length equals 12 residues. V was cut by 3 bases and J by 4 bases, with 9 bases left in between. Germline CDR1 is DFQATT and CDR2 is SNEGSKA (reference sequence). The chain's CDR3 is CSASAGRETQYF. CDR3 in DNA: TGCAGTGCTAGTGCCGGGAGAGAGACCCAGTACTTC.

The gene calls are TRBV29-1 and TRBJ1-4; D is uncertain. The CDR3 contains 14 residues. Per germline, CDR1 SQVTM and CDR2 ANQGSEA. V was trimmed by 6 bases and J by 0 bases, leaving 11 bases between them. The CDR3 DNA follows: TGCAGCGTGGTACTGACGGCAACTAATGAAAAACTGTTTTTT. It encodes CSVVLTATNEKLFF.

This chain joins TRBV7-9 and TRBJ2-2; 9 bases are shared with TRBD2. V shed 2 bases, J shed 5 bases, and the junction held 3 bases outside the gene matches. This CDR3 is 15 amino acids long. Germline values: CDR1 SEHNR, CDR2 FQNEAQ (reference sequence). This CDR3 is CASSLISGSTGELFF. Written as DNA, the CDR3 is TGTGCCAGCAGCTTAATTAGCGGGAGTACCGGGGAGCTGTTTTTT. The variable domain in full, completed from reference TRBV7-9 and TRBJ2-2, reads DTGVSQNPRHKITKRGQNVTFRCDPISEHNRLYWYRQTLGQGPEFLTYFQNEAQLEKSRLLSDRFSAERPKGSFSTLEIQRTEQGDSAMYLCASSLISGSTGELFFGEGSRLTVL.

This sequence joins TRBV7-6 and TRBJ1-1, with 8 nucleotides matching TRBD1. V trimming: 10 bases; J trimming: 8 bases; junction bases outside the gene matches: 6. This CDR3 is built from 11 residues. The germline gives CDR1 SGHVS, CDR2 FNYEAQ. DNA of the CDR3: TGTGCCACCCCACAGGGGGAAGAAGCTTTCTTT. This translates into CATPQGEEAFF.

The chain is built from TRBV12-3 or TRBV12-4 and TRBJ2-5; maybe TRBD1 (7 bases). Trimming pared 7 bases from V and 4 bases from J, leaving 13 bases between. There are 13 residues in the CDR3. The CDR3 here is CASNYRGGETQYF. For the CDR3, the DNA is TGTGCCAGCAACTACAGGGGAGGAGAGACCCAGTACTTC.

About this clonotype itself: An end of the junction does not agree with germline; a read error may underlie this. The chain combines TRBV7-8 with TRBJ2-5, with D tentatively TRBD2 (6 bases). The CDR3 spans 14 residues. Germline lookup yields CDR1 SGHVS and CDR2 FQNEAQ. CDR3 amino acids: CASTPRVSSESCDF. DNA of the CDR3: TGTGCCAGCACCCCACGAGTCTCTAGCGAGAGTTGTGACTTC.

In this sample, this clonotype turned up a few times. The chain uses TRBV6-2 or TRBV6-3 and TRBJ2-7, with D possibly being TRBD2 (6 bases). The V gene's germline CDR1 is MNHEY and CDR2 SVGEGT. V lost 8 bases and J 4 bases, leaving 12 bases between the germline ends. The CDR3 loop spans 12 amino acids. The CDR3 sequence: CASYGGIYEQYF. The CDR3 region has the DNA TGTGCCAGCTACGGGGGTATTTACGAGCAGTACTTC.

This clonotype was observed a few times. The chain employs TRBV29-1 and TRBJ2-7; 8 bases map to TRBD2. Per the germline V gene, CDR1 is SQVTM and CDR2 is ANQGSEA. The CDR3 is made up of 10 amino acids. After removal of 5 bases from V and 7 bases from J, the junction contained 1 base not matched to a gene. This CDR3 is CSVQREEQYF. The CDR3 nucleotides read TGCAGCGTTCAGCGGGAGGAGCAGTACTTC.

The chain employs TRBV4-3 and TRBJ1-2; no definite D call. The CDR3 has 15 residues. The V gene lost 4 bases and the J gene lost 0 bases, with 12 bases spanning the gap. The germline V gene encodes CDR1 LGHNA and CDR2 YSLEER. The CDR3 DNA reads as TGCGCCAGCAGCCCCGAAGGCGGTGCTAACTATGGCTACACCTTC. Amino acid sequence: CASSPEGGANYGYTF.